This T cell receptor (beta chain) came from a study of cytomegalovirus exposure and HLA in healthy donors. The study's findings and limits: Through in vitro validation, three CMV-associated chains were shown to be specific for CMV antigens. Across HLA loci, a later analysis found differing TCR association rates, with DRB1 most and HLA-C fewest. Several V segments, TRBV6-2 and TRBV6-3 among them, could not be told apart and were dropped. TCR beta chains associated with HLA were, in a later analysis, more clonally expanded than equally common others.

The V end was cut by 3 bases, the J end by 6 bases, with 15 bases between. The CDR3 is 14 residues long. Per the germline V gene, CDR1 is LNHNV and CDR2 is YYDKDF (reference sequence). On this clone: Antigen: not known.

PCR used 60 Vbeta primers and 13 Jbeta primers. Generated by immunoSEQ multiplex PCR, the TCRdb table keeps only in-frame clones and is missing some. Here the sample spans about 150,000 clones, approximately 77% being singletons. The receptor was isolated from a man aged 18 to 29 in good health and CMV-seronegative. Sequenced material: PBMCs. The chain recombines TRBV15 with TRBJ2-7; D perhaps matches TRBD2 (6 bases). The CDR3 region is CATSRGEALGEQYF. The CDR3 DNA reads TGTGCCACCAGCAGGGGGGAGGCTTTGGGCGAGCAGTACTTC.